This entry features one T cell receptor beta chain sequence. Other DNA sequences in the same sample also yield this CDR3. The sample is drawn from a study of technical replicates of blood from a handful of donors. TCRdb's table, derived via immunoSEQ multiplex PCR, lists solely in-frame clones and lacks some. The sample has tens of thousands of clones; about 90% are singletons. The V end lost 0 bases, the J end lost 4 bases, and 4 bases lay between the germline ends. The germline CDR1 and CDR2 sequences are DFQATT and SNEGSKA (reference sequence). This CDR3 contains 11 residues. The chain combines TRBV20-1 with TRBJ2-7; D unresolved. This TCR was sampled from a human donor in good health. The sample comprised T cells isolated from PBMCs. For the CDR3, the DNA is TGCAGTGCTAGAGACAGTTACGAGCAGTACTTC. Residues: CSARDSYEQYF.